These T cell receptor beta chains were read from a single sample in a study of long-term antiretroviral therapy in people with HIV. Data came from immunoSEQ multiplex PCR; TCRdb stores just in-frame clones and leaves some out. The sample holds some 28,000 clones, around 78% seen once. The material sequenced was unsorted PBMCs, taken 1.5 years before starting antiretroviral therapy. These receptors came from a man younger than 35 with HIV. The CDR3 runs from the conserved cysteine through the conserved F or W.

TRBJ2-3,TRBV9,CASSAPDPTDTQYF
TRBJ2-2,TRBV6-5,CASRPGRLNTGELFF
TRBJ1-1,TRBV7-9,CASSIFQNTEAFF
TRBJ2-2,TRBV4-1,CASSPRDTLGGELFF
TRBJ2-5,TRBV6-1,CASSEMETQYF
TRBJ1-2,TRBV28,CASSRNYRDFASYGYTF
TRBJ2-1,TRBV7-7,CASSAIPSGGLNEQFF
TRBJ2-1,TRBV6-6,CTSGDDSYNEQFF
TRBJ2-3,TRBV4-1,CASSSHFSGSVDTQYF
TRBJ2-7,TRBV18,CASSPPSSYEQYF
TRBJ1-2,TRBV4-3,CASSRVRERSKGYTF
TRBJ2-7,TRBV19,CASSMMGLHEQYF
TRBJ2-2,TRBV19,CASSILASTGELFF
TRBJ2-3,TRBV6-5,CASSFGTLFADTQYF
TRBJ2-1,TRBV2,CASVQLAGSSNEQFF
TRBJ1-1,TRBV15,CATSTRQANTEAFF
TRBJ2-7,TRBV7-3,CASSPTGGVLAGEQYF
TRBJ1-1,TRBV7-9,CASSLHSDTEAFF
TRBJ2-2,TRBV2,CASSEAGGGRELFF
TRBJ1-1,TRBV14,CASSHNRNTEAFF
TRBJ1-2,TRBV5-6,CASSSGGFGYTF
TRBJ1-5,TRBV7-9,CASSLMGNQPQHF
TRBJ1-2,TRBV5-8,CASSLVRGPANYGYTF
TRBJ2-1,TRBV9,CASSAGGGGSYNEQFF
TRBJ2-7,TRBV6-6,CASNGQGVREQYF
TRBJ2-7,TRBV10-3,CAIGATRTGMSYEQYF
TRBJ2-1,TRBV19,CASSIGRLAGRSYNEQFF
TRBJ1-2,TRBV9,CASSVQGWDYGYTF
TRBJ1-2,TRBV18,CASSLQGTGLNYGYTF
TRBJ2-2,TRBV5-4,CASSQGTGVGELFF
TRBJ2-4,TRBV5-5,CASAIAKNIQYF
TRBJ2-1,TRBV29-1,CSVEFLLGGTRASGSYNEQFF
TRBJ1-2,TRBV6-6,CASSPRGQGINYGYTF